The 2 T cell receptor beta chains presented below share a single source sample, sequenced in a study of blood T cell repertoires in COVID-19. Some clones are missing from TCRdb's copy, which holds only in-frame ones; the method was immunoSEQ multiplex PCR. The sample shows tens of thousands of clones, 79% of them seen only once. Sequenced input: peripheral blood. All receptors derive from a human donor in a cohort sampled during active COVID-19.

The rearrangement uses TRBV29-1 and TRBJ2-7, with 13 bases aligning to TRBD2. The CDR3 is 14 amino acids. Trimming removed 6 bases from V and 1 base from J; junction bases left unmatched: 3. The germline CDR1 and CDR2 sequences are SQVTM and ANQGSEA. In DNA form, the CDR3 reads TGCAGCGTCCAGGGACTAGCGGGATCCTACGAGCAGTACTTC. It yields the protein CSVQGLAGSYEQYF.

This chain links TRBV5-4 with TRBJ2-7; unclear D gene. Germline CDR1 is SGHNT and CDR2 is YYREEE (reference sequence). Deletions cut 2 bases from V and 3 bases from J, with 15 bases between. The CDR3 has 15 amino acids. The CDR3 bases are TGTGCCAGCAGCTTTAAGACCCAACCTAGCTACGAGCAGTACTTC. Translating it yields CASSFKTQPSYEQYF.